Following are 20 T cell receptor beta chains from one sample sequenced in a study of blood T cell repertoires in COVID-19 (dated by TCRdb to about 2020). The library was produced with the immunoSEQ multiplex PCR assay. This is the immuneACCESS table as TCRdb keeps it, with only in-frame sequences that have V and J called. A part of the clones is gone; compared with another copy, unresolved V genes explain less than half, and the rest is unexplained. The sample yields approximately 300,000 clones; 90% were counted once. The top ten constitute 3.5% to 4.5% of the sample. The sequenced sample was PBMCs or T cells enriched from blood (not recorded which). Every receptor here comes from a woman aged 18 to 35 with acute COVID-19.

The chain links TRBV7-9 to TRBJ2-2, with D perhaps TRBD2 (6 bases). Per the germline V gene, CDR1 is SEHNR and CDR2 is FQNEAQ (reference sequence). V was shortened by 5 bases and J by 0 bases, with 10 bases between the two germline ends. The CDR3 totals 15 residues. The CDR3: CASSPGLANTGELFF. In DNA form, the CDR3 reads TGTGCCAGCAGCCCGGGACTGGCGAACACCGGGGAGCTGTTTTTT.

Concerning this clone itself: A read error may account for a junction end that differs from germline. CDR3 sequence: CAIRDRGNAEAFF. CDR3 bases: TGTGCCATCAGGGACAGGGGGAACGCTGAAGCTTTCTTT. The rearrangement uses TRBV10-3 and TRBJ1-1, with 10 bases matching TRBD1. Germline CDR1 is ENHRY and CDR2 is SYGVKD. The CDR3 extends over 13 amino acids.

The chain links TRBV29-1 to TRBJ1-1; D may be TRBD1 (5 bases). The CDR3 runs to 15 residues. Germline V gene data show CDR1 as SQVTM and CDR2 as ANQGSEA. V was trimmed by 8 bases and J by 4 bases, leaving 23 bases between them. The CDR3 reads CSIIYAMRGLTEAFF. The CDR3 DNA reads TGCAGCATAATTTATGCTATGCGGGGCCTCACTGAAGCTTTCTTT.

This clone was picked up one time. The chain combines TRBV28 with TRBJ1-2, with a possible D match to TRBD1 (6 bases). With 3 bases removed from V and 7 bases from J, the gap between germline ends came to 12 bases. The CDR3 has 13 amino acids. CDR1 is MDHEN and CDR2 is SYDVKM in the germline V gene. CDR3 nucleotides: TGTGCCAGCAGTTTGGGGGGGCAGGCTGGCTACACCTTC. Translated, it gives CASSLGGQAGYTF.

This clone has more than one count but fewer than ten. The chain uses TRBV9 and TRBJ1-4, with TRBD1 as a possible D gene (6 bases). V shed 3 bases and J shed 5 bases, with 8 bases lying between them. This CDR3 is 13 amino acids long. Germline V lookup: CDR1 SGDLS, CDR2 YYNGEE. The CDR3 sequence: CASSADRNEKLFF. The CDR3 DNA reads as TGTGCCAGCAGCGCGGACAGAAATGAAAAACTGTTTTTT.

This clone has just one count. The chain combines TRBV7-6 with TRBJ1-6; 8 bases fit TRBD1. Germline CDR1 and CDR2: SGHVS and FNYEAQ. The CDR3 consists of 14 residues. V lost 3 bases to trimming and J lost 7 bases; unmatched junction nucleotides: 2. CDR3 bases: TGTGCCAGCAGCTTCGGGACAGGAAATTCACCCCTCCACTTT. Protein: CASSFGTGNSPLHF.

This chain uses TRBV6-5 with TRBJ2-7; 9 bases map to TRBD1. In germline, CDR1 is MNHEY, CDR2 SVGAGI. This CDR3 spans 14 amino acids. V gave up 6 bases and J gave up 1 base; unmatched junction bases: 4. CDR3 loop: CASRTGTGSYEQYF. The CDR3 DNA sequence: TGTGCCAGCAGGACCGGGACAGGGTCCTACGAGCAGTACTTC.

This chain uses TRBV7-6 with TRBJ2-1, with 8 bases fitting TRBD1. After removal of 5 bases from V and 10 bases from J, the junction contained 7 bases not matched to a gene. Germline lookup yields CDR1 SGHVS and CDR2 FNYEAQ. The CDR3 loop spans 13 amino acids. The CDR3 DNA follows: TGTGCCAGCAGCCCCGGACAGGGAGGCGAGCAGTTCTTC. Translation gives CASSPGQGGEQFF.

This clone was counted only a few times. The rearrangement joins TRBV12-3 or TRBV12-4 to TRBJ1-1; unclear D gene. This CDR3 has 13 residues. V was pared by 11 bases and J by 0 bases, with 13 bases between. The CDR3, as DNA: TGTGCCGCCGGAGTGTCCATGAACACTGAAGCTTTCTTT. Amino acids: CAAGVSMNTEAFF.

This clone came up a few times. The chain recombines TRBV5-1 with TRBJ2-3; TRBD1 matches 10 bases. The germline gives CDR1 SGHRS, CDR2 YFSETQ. V trimming: 0 bases; J trimming: 6 bases; junction bases outside the gene matches: 1. CDR3 size: 14 residues. The CDR3: CASSLGTGGDTQYF. As DNA, the CDR3 is TGCGCCAGCAGCTTGGGGACAGGGGGGGATACGCAGTATTTT.

The chain joins TRBV19 to TRBJ1-5, with TRBD1 identical over 8 bases. The ends lost 6 bases at V and 6 bases at J; junction bases unmatched: 10. Germline loops: CDR1 LNHDA, CDR2 SQIVND (reference sequence). The CDR3 is 15 amino acids. In DNA, the CDR3 is TGTGCCAGTAGGGAGATGACAGGGGCGATTCAGCCCCAGCATTTT. This encodes CASREMTGAIQPQHF. The whole variable domain, remainder taken from reference TRBV19 and TRBJ1-5, is DGGITQSPKYLFRKEGQNVTLSCEQNLNHDAMYWYRQDPGQGLRLIYYSQIVNDFQKGDIAEGYSVSREKKESFPLTVTSAQKNPTAFYLCASREMTGAIQPQHFGDGTRLSIL.

The chain links TRBV28 to TRBJ1-5, with D perhaps TRBD1 (6 bases). V lost 2 bases and J lost 9, with 11 bases in between. Looked up from germline, CDR1 is MDHEN and CDR2 is SYDVKM. CDR3 length: 13 residues. This CDR3 is CASSLGGLWPQHF. In DNA, the CDR3 is TGTGCCAGCAGTTTAGGGGGCCTGTGGCCCCAGCATTTT.

The gene calls are TRBV5-8 and TRBJ1-1, with 7 positions matching TRBD1. The V gene's germline CDR1 is SGHTS and CDR2 YDEGEE. The CDR3 spans 15 residues. After removal of 1 base from V and 0 bases from J, the junction contained 3 bases not matched to a gene. CDR3 in amino acids: CASSLWTGLNTEAFF. CDR3 coding DNA: TGTGCCAGCAGCTTGTGGACAGGCTTGAACACTGAAGCTTTCTTT.

The chain links TRBV5-1 to TRBJ1-1; D is unclear. Germline V gene lookup returns CDR1 SGHRS and CDR2 YFSETQ. V lost 4 bases and J 0 bases, leaving 16 bases between the germline ends. The CDR3 consists of 16 residues. Written as DNA, the CDR3 is TGCGCCAGCAGCGAGGGTCCTACGGGAATGAACACTGAAGCTTTCTTT. Amino acid sequence: CASSEGPTGMNTEAFF.

The gene calls are TRBV5-1 and TRBJ2-2, with D maybe TRBD1 (6 bases). Germline V CDR1 and CDR2: SGHRS, YFSETQ. The CDR3 extends over 15 amino acids. V gave up 4 bases and J gave up 1 base, with 11 bases separating them. For the CDR3, the DNA is TGCGCCAGCAGCATACGGGACAAGAACACCGGGGAGCTGTTTTTT. Amino acids: CASSIRDKNTGELFF.

The chain employs TRBV19 and TRBJ1-1; 8 nucleotides agree with TRBD1. This CDR3 spans 15 amino acids. Germline values: CDR1 LNHDA, CDR2 SQIVND (reference sequence). The V segment lost 5 bases and the J segment 5 bases; nucleotides outside the gene matches: 10. The CDR3 DNA sequence: TGTGCCAGTAGTCTGATCGTTCAGGGGGCGACTGAAGCTTTCTTT. It codes for CASSLIVQGATEAFF.

CDR3 DNA: TGTGCCAGTAGTATGGGACTAGCCGGCTACAATGAGCAGTTCTTC. Translation: CASSMGLAGYNEQFF. The chain carries TRBV19 and TRBJ2-1, with 9 bases aligning to TRBD2. The CDR3 length is 15 residues. The germline CDR1 and CDR2 sequences are LNHDA and SQIVND (reference sequence). Germline trimming cut 3 bases from V and 3 bases from J; bases unmatched to any gene: 3.

V usage is TRBV30 and J usage is TRBJ2-7; a possible D gene is TRBD2 (7 bases). Germline CDR1 GTSNPN, CDR2 SVGIG (reference sequence). The V and J ends lost 4 bases and 5 bases respectively, with 18 bases between them. The CDR3 runs 14 residues. The CDR3 region is CAWTLTGGGHEQYF. The CDR3 DNA reads TGTGCCTGGACCCTAACTGGGGGGGGCCACGAGCAGTACTTC.

The chain recombines TRBV3-1 (or the pseudogene TRBV3-2) with TRBJ2-1; D is undetermined. V was pared by 5 bases and J by 3 bases, with 8 bases between. The CDR3 has 13 amino acids. CDR1 and CDR2 from the germline V gene are LGHDT and YNNKEL (reference sequence). CDR3 bases: TGTGCCAGCAGCAGCGACCGCTACAATGAGCAGTTCTTC. This sequence encodes CASSSDRYNEQFF.

This clone was observed a few times. The rearrangement uses TRBV7-9 and TRBJ1-2; the D is unclear. Trimming left V 1 base short and J 1 base short, with 22 bases between. CDR3 size: 19 residues. Germline loops: CDR1 SEHNR, CDR2 FQNEAQ (reference sequence). CDR3 DNA sequence: TGTGCCAGCAGCTTAGGCTGGGCAGCCAGCCTTGCCCGTAACTATGGCTACACCTTC. Residues: CASSLGWAASLARNYGYTF. The full variable domain, with the rest looked up from reference TRBV7-9 and TRBJ1-2, is DTGVSQNPRHKITKRGQNVTFRCDPISEHNRLYWYRQTLGQGPEFLTYFQNEAQLEKSRLLSDRFSAERPKGSFSTLEIQRTEQGDSAMYLCASSLGWAASLARNYGYTFGSGTRLTVV.